This entry features one TCR beta chain sequence. The assay was immunoSEQ multiplex PCR, and TCRdb's table has in-frame clones only and misses some. The profile shows some 3,500 clones, roughly 62% of them singletons. This entry belongs to a study of T cells after posttransplantation cyclophosphamide. V lost 2 bases and J 9 bases, leaving 17 bases between the germline ends. From germline, CDR1 is MNHEY and CDR2 SMNVEV (reference sequence). This CDR3 comprises 15 residues. The sequencing input was memory CD8+ T cells sorted from blood. The V gene is TRBV27, the J gene TRBJ2-1; D perhaps matches TRBD1 (5 bases). This TCR derives from a man between 45 and 60 years old. For the CDR3, the DNA is TGTGCCAGCAGTTTAGACCCCGGACATTTCGGTGAGCAGTTCTTC. Its protein is CASSLDPGHFGEQFF.